Listed here are 19 T cell receptor beta chains from one sample, sequenced in a study of cytomegalovirus exposure and HLA in healthy donors. The assay was immunoSEQ multiplex PCR, and TCRdb's table has in-frame clones only and misses some. The sample shows around 200,000 clones, roughly 88% of them seen only once. Sequenced input: PBMCs. The receptors were gathered from a woman under 30 in good health and CMV-seronegative.

This chain uses TRBV5-1 with TRBJ2-3; a weak D match, TRBD2 (6 bases). The CDR3 runs to 14 residues. Germline V gene data show CDR1 as SGHRS and CDR2 as YFSETQ. The V gene lost 6 bases and the J gene lost 4 bases, with 15 bases spanning the gap. DNA of the CDR3: TGCGCCAGCAAGGTGGGGGGAGTGGCAGATACGCAGTATTTT. Its protein product is CASKVGGVADTQYF.

The rearrangement joins TRBV6-6 to TRBJ2-7; tentative D call: TRBD1 (6 bases). CDR3 length equals 14 residues. Trimming removed 6 bases from V and 2 bases from J, with 14 bases in between. The germline V gene has CDR1 MNHNY and CDR2 SVGAGI (reference sequence). The CDR3: CASRTGTKTYEQYF. The DNA for the CDR3 is TGTGCCAGCAGAACCGGGACAAAAACCTACGAGCAGTACTTC.

V and J are TRBV9 and TRBJ2-5; possibly TRBD2 for D (6 bases). Trimming shortened V by 0 bases and J by 0 bases, and 6 bases separated the two germline ends. The germline gives CDR1 SGDLS, CDR2 YYNGEE. This CDR3 is built from 14 residues. The CDR3 region is CASSVGGDQETQYF. CDR3 DNA sequence: TGTGCCAGCAGCGTAGGGGGGGACCAAGAGACCCAGTACTTC.

The chain joins TRBV5-6 to TRBJ2-3; 7 nucleotides align to TRBD2. This CDR3 is built from 13 residues. V shed 5 bases, J shed 6 bases, and the junction held 6 bases outside the gene matches. CDR1 and CDR2 from the germline V gene are SGHDT and YYEEEE. CDR3 nucleotides: TGTGCCAGCAGTCTAGCGGTTCTGGATACGCAGTATTTT. The encoded protein is CASSLAVLDTQYF.

The chain has TRBV7-9 and TRBJ2-5, with 8 nucleotides matching TRBD1. CDR1 and CDR2 from the germline V gene are SEHNR and FQNEAQ (reference sequence). The CDR3 runs to 16 residues. J lost 4 bases, V lost 2 bases, and 9 bases had no gene match. In nucleotides, the CDR3 is TGTGCCAGCAGCTTATCTGTTGACAGGGGTGCAGAGACCCAGTACTTC. Protein product: CASSLSVDRGAETQYF.

The rearrangement uses TRBV27 and TRBJ2-7; 8 bases are shared with TRBD1. CDR3 size: 17 residues. The germline V gene encodes CDR1 MNHEY and CDR2 SMNVEV (reference sequence). J was trimmed by 4 bases and V by 6 bases; bases with no gene match: 17. The CDR3 DNA reads as TGTGCCAGCAGCTCTTTGGGGATAGGACAGGGTTCTTACGAGCAGTACTTC. Residues: CASSSLGIGQGSYEQYF.

The chain recombines TRBV13 with TRBJ1-1, with unresolved D. The ends were cut back, 3 bases at V and 1 base at J, with 9 bases in the middle. CDR3 length equals 14 residues. From germline, CDR1 is PRHDT and CDR2 FYEKMQ (reference sequence). This chain's CDR3 is CASSFAQPNTEAFF. The CDR3 nucleotides read TGTGCCAGCAGCTTCGCACAGCCGAACACTGAAGCTTTCTTT.

The rearrangement links TRBV28 to TRBJ2-3; 7 nucleotides agree with TRBD2. The CDR3 is made up of 18 amino acids. CDR1 MDHEN and CDR2 SYDVKM come from the germline V gene. V was clipped by 1 base and J by 6 bases; unmatched bases: 16. DNA for the CDR3: TGTGCCAGCAGTTTATTAGGGGCGGGAGACCCCACGGGGGATACGCAGTATTTT. It translates to CASSLLGAGDPTGDTQYF.

This chain uses TRBV11-2 with TRBJ2-7, with 8 bases identical to TRBD1. CDR1 and CDR2 from the germline V gene are SGHAT and FQNNGV. The CDR3 is made up of 14 amino acids. Trimming took 1 base from V and 3 from J; bases not matched to a gene: 2. The DNA of the CDR3 is TGTGCCAGCAGCTTAGGGACAGGGAACTACGAGCAGTACTTC. Amino acids: CASSLGTGNYEQYF.

This chain joins TRBV25-1 and TRBJ2-1, with TRBD2 identical over 10 bases. CDR3 length: 15 residues. Germline CDR1 reads MGHDK; CDR2 reads SYGVNS. Trimming took 4 bases from V and 7 from J; bases not matched to a gene: 7. In nucleotides, the CDR3 is TGTGCCAGCAGTGTCAAGCTAGCGGGAGTAAATGAGCAGTTCTTC. Translating it yields CASSVKLAGVNEQFF.

The chain combines TRBV5-4 with TRBJ2-1; 12 bases map to TRBD2. This CDR3 region has 19 residues. Germline V lookup: CDR1 SGHNT, CDR2 YYREEE (reference sequence). V dropped 5 bases and J dropped 1; count of bases not matched to a gene: 13. CDR3 region: CASSRGTSGRSGSYNEQFF. CDR3 sequence (DNA): TGTGCCAGCAGTCGAGGTACTAGCGGGAGGAGTGGGTCCTACAATGAGCAGTTCTTC.

V usage is TRBV30 and J usage is TRBJ2-1; TRBD1 matches 8 bases. Germline lookup yields CDR1 GTSNPN and CDR2 SVGIG (reference sequence). The CDR3 extends over 15 amino acids. J gave up 4 bases and V 0 bases, and 5 bases lay outside the gene matches. Here the CDR3 DNA reads TGTGCCTGGAGTGTACAGGGGGTGAGGTACAATGAGCAGTTCTTC. Amino acid sequence: CAWSVQGVRYNEQFF.

The genes are TRBV6-5 and TRBJ2-7; D is ambiguous. CDR3 size: 14 residues. The germline V gene encodes CDR1 MNHEY and CDR2 SVGAGI. The V end was cut by 6 bases, the J end by 0 bases, with 12 bases between. The CDR3 reads CASSIFSHSYEQYF. CDR3 in DNA: TGTGCCAGCAGCATCTTCAGTCACTCCTACGAGCAGTACTTC.

The chain couples TRBV5-1 to TRBJ2-1; D ambiguous. Germline V gene sequence: CDR1 SGHRS, CDR2 YFSETQ. Trimming stripped 7 bases from V and 10 bases from J, with 12 bases between. The CDR3 runs to 11 residues. The CDR3 spells CASALESEQFF. The CDR3 DNA reads as TGCGCCAGCGCCCTAGAATCGGAGCAGTTCTTC.

V is TRBV6-6 and J is TRBJ2-2; the match to TRBD1 covers 8 bases. Germline values: CDR1 MNHNY, CDR2 SVGAGI (reference sequence). The V segment lost 5 bases and the J segment 5 bases; nucleotides outside the gene matches: 10. The CDR3 has 16 amino acids. The CDR3 protein is CASSRDRTGRTGELFF. The CDR3 DNA reads as TGTGCCAGCAGTCGAGACCGGACAGGGCGGACCGGGGAGCTGTTTTTT.

The chain has TRBV10-2 and TRBJ2-7, with 8 bases aligning to TRBD1. The germline V gene has CDR1 WSHSY and CDR2 SAAADI. Unmatched junction bases numbered 19, after V lost 6 bases and J lost 3 bases. The CDR3 contains 18 residues. The CDR3 sequence is CASSDRGAVRLRNYEQYF. Here the CDR3 DNA reads TGCGCCAGCAGCGACAGGGGCGCAGTGAGGCTAAGGAACTACGAGCAGTACTTC.

V usage is TRBV4-3 and J usage is TRBJ1-2, with a weak D call TRBD1 (6 bases). The germline V gene has CDR1 LGHNA and CDR2 YSLEER. Trimming took off 0 bases at V and 1 base at J, with 18 bases between the two ends. CDR3 size: 18 residues. DNA for the CDR3: TGCGCCAGCAGCCAAGATCCCCAGACCAGGGGTGTTAACTATGGCTACACCTTC. It codes for CASSQDPQTRGVNYGYTF.

The chain has TRBV6-4 and TRBJ1-4; maybe TRBD1 (5 bases). V was pared by 10 bases and J by 5 bases, with 14 bases between. The CDR3 has 13 residues. The germline CDR1 and CDR2 sequences are MRHNA and SNTAGT. The CDR3 coding sequence is TGTGCCACCCCGGCACAGGTAAATGAAAAACTGTTTTTT. Protein: CATPAQVNEKLFF.

This clone was seen once. The gene calls are TRBV28 and TRBJ2-7, with 8 positions matching TRBD1. V lost 2 bases to trimming and J lost 3 bases; unmatched junction nucleotides: 15. The CDR3 spans 18 residues. Germline V gene sequence: CDR1 MDHEN, CDR2 SYDVKM. This CDR3 reads CASSLRYGWGQEYYEQYF. In nucleotides, the CDR3 is TGTGCCAGCAGTTTAAGGTATGGATGGGGACAGGAGTACTACGAGCAGTACTTC.